These 23 T cell receptor beta chains were sequenced from one sample in a study of shared clonotypes between healthy human individuals. The table came from immunoSEQ multiplex PCR; TCRdb's copy has only in-frame clones and leaves some out. The data contain about half a million clones, over 75% of them seen just once; the ten biggest clones take up about 13%. Sequencing input: PBMCs. All receptors come from a woman aged 40-49 years in good health. Some clones in this sample may be carry-over from other donors' samples.

J is TRBJ2-7 and V is TRBV28, with TRBD1 as a possible D gene (5 bases). Germline CDR1 reads MDHEN; CDR2 reads SYDVKM. The V and J ends lost 2 bases and 3 bases respectively, with 17 bases between them. CDR3 length: 16 amino acids. CDR3 bases: TGTGCCAGCAGTTTAGTGGGGCCAGTAGGGGTCTACGAGCAGTACTTC. This encodes CASSLVGPVGVYEQYF.

The DNA of the CDR3 is TGTGCCAGCAGCACCCTCCCGGGGTTTAGCAATCAGCCCCAGCATTTT. Translated: CASSTLPGFSNQPQHF. The chain combines TRBV28 with TRBJ1-5; no clear D gene. Trimming cost V 6 bases and J 0 bases, with 15 bases left between them. Germline values: CDR1 MDHEN, CDR2 SYDVKM. The CDR3 runs 16 residues. Together with reference TRBV28 and TRBJ1-5, the CDR3 gives the full variable domain: DVKVTQSSRYLVKRTGEKVFLECVQDMDHENMFWYRQDPGLGLRLIYFSYDVKMKEKGDIPEGYSVSREKKERFSLILESASTNQTSMYLCASSTLPGFSNQPQHFGDGTRLSIL.

This chain links TRBV7-9 with TRBJ1-5; 7 positions agree with TRBD1. The V segment lost 5 bases and the J segment 4 bases; nucleotides outside the gene matches: 8. The CDR3 sequence is 15 residues long. Germline loops: CDR1 SEHNR, CDR2 FQNEAQ (reference sequence). CDR3: CASSPTGSQNQPQHF. CDR3 coding DNA: TGTGCCAGCAGCCCGACAGGGTCCCAGAATCAGCCCCAGCATTTT.

About this clone itself: Other DNA sequences of this sample code for an identical CDR3. V gene TRBV2 combines with J gene TRBJ2-5; D uncertain. CDR3 length equals 10 residues. V was clipped by 1 base and J by 6 bases, with 0 bases between them. Germline CDR1 and CDR2: SNHLY and FYNNEI. The chain's CDR3 is CASSEETQYF. The CDR3 DNA reads TGTGCCAGCAGTGAAGAGACCCAGTACTTC. The full variable domain, in which reference TRBV2 and TRBJ2-5 provide the parts outside the CDR3, is EPEVTQTPSHQVTQMGQEVILRCVPISNHLYFYWYRQILGQKVEFLVSFYNNEISEKSEIFDDQFSVERPDGSNFTLKIRSTKLEDSAMYFCASSEETQYFGPGTRLLVL.

This clone was seen a single time. The CDR3 spells CASKDSREGKLFF. The CDR3 DNA is TGTGCCAGCAAGGACAGCCGGGAGGGAAAACTGTTTTTT. V gene TRBV2 combines with J gene TRBJ1-4; D is possibly TRBD1 (6 bases). Trimming pared 7 bases from V and 10 bases from J, leaving 16 bases between. Germline V CDR1 and CDR2: SNHLY, FYNNEI. This CDR3 spans 13 amino acids.

In regard to this clone: A read error likely explains this, since a far larger clone differs by one base. This sample also contains other DNA sequences that code for the same CDR3. The chain couples TRBV2 to TRBJ2-3; no clear D. The CDR3 loop spans 11 amino acids. V was trimmed by 5 bases and J by 3 bases, leaving 3 bases between them. The germline gives CDR1 SNHLY, CDR2 FYNNEI. CDR3: CASSLTDTQYF. In DNA form, the CDR3 reads TGTGCCAGCAGTTTGACAGATACGCAGTATTTT.

CDR3 sequence reads: CASSLVVGGDSGNTIYF. The CDR3 bases are TGTGCCAGCAGCTTAGTCGTCGGGGGGGACTCTGGAAACACCATATATTTT. The J gene is TRBJ1-3, the V gene TRBV7-6; weak D call: TRBD1 (5 bases). Germline V lookup: CDR1 SGHVS, CDR2 FNYEAQ. CDR3 size: 17 residues. V was shortened by 1 base and J by 0 bases, with 13 bases between the two germline ends. Filled out from reference TRBV7-6 and TRBJ1-3, the complete variable domain reads GAGVSQSPRYKVTKRGQDVALRCDPISGHVSLYWYRQALGQGPEFLTYFNYEAQQDKSGLPNDRFSAERPEGSISTLTIQRTEQRDSAMYRCASSLVVGGDSGNTIYFGEGSWLTVV.

The chain joins TRBV19 to TRBJ2-3; 8 positions match TRBD2. CDR3 length: 16 residues. Germline trimming cut 5 bases from V and 6 bases from J; bases unmatched to any gene: 13. CDR1 and CDR2 from the germline V gene are LNHDA and SQIVND (reference sequence). CDR3 sequence reads: CASSPRPAGVVDTQYF. The CDR3 DNA is TGTGCCAGTAGTCCCCGCCCAGCGGGAGTGGTTGATACGCAGTATTTT. The variable domain in full, with the rest retrieved from reference TRBV19 and TRBJ2-3, is DGGITQSPKYLFRKEGQNVTLSCEQNLNHDAMYWYRQDPGQGLRLIYYSQIVNDFQKGDIAEGYSVSREKKESFPLTVTSAQKNPTAFYLCASSPRPAGVVDTQYFGPGTRLTVL.

About this clone: A far larger clone is one nucleotide away, so this likely arose from a read error. The same CDR3 can be traced to other DNA sequences in this sample. The gene calls are TRBV30 and TRBJ1-5; no clear D gene. This CDR3 comprises 15 residues. Germline V gives CDR1 GTSNPN, CDR2 SVGIG (reference sequence). The V end was cut by 0 bases, the J end by 4 bases, with 13 bases between. CDR3 bases: TGTGCCTGGAGTGTACCCATATCAGGTAATCAGCCCCAGCATTTT. It specifies CAWSVPISGNQPQHF.

This clone was observed a handful of times. The chain links TRBV6-4 to TRBJ2-6; D not resolved. CDR1 and CDR2 (germline): MRHNA, SNTAGT. The V and J ends lost 6 bases and 0 bases respectively, with 15 bases between them. CDR3 length equals 17 residues. CDR3 sequence (DNA): TGTGCCAGCAGCCCAAGGGTACAGTTCTCTGGGGCCAACGTCCTGACTTTC. The encoded protein is CASSPRVQFSGANVLTF.

The V gene is TRBV7-9, the J gene TRBJ2-1, with 7 bases identical to TRBD2. Germline V lookup: CDR1 SEHNR, CDR2 FQNEAQ (reference sequence). CDR3 size: 13 residues. Trimming cost V 5 bases and J 16 bases; bases outside gene matches: 14. The CDR3: CASSPLGGRAAFF. DNA of the CDR3: TGTGCCAGCAGCCCCCTAGGAGGGAGGGCCGCCTTCTTC.

Concerning this clone: A far larger clone is off by one base, so a read error is likely. It is likely a read error, because the conserved phenylalanine at the end of the CDR3 is missing. The chain recombines TRBV7-3 with TRBJ1-1, with a possible D match to TRBD1 (6 bases). V was shortened by 0 bases and J by 4 bases, with 12 bases between the two germline ends. The CDR3 spans 15 residues. CDR1 and CDR2 (germline): SGHTA, FQGTGA. Here the CDR3 DNA reads TGTGCCAGCAGCTTAACCGGGGGGCCAGGCACTGAAGCTTTCTCT. Amino acid sequence: CASSLTGGPGTEAFS.

This chain joins TRBV5-1 and TRBJ2-3; the D is unclear. The germline CDR1 and CDR2 sequences are SGHRS and YFSETQ. This CDR3 has 14 residues. Trimming removed 6 bases at V and 5 bases at J, with 16 bases between. The CDR3 reads CASTLRTSGDTQYF. The CDR3 coding sequence is TGCGCCAGCACTCTCCGAACGTCGGGAGATACGCAGTATTTT.

This chain connects TRBV4-3 to TRBJ2-1; D is ambiguous. The germline V gene has CDR1 LGHNA and CDR2 YSLEER. CDR3 length equals 17 residues. V shed 1 base and J shed 5 bases, with 18 bases lying between them. DNA for the CDR3: TGCGCCAGCAGCCAAGTCTATGAGCACTATATGAACAATGAGCAGTTCTTC. Translating gives CASSQVYEHYMNNEQFF.

A word on this clone: Only one base separates this from a far larger clonotype, so it likely reflects a read error. This chain uses TRBV15 with TRBJ2-5; TRBD2 might be the D (7 bases). This CDR3 contains 14 residues. In germline, CDR1 is LNHNV, CDR2 YYDKDF (reference sequence). CDR3 in DNA: TGTGCCACCAGCAGAGCAGGGGAGGGAGAGGCCCAGTACTTC. It encodes CATSRAGEGEAQYF.

This clone was counted once. V gene TRBV5-1 combines with J gene TRBJ1-5, with D hard to call. Germline CDR1 SGHRS, CDR2 YFSETQ. The CDR3 is made up of 14 amino acids. Deletions cut 0 bases from V and 9 bases from J, with 13 bases between. CDR3 DNA: TGCGCCAGCAGCTTGGGGGCCCCCGGAGGGCCCCAGCATTTT. Its protein is CASSLGAPGGPQHF.

The J gene is TRBJ1-3, the V gene TRBV7-9, with no clear D. Germline assignment: CDR1 SEHNR and CDR2 FQNEAQ (reference sequence). V lost 0 bases and J 3 bases, leaving 12 bases between the germline ends. The CDR3 length is 16 residues. This CDR3 is CASSLAGRSFGNTIYF. CDR3 coding DNA: TGTGCCAGCAGCTTAGCTGGCAGATCATTTGGAAACACCATATATTTT.

This clone was recorded once. The gene calls are TRBV7-8 and TRBJ1-1; D is ambiguous. The CDR3 length is 14 residues. Looked up from germline, CDR1 is SGHVS and CDR2 is FQNEAQ. V was pared by 4 bases and J by 5 bases, with 14 bases between. Here the CDR3 DNA reads TGTGCCAGCAGCTCGCGAGTCGGTTTGACTGAAGCTTTCTTT. It specifies CASSSRVGLTEAFF.

This clone was observed a handful of times. This rearrangement joins TRBV30 to TRBJ1-6, with 10 bases lining up with TRBD1. Per the germline V gene, CDR1 is GTSNPN and CDR2 is SVGIG (reference sequence). CDR3 length: 15 amino acids. The V gene end was trimmed by 5 bases and the J gene end by 13 bases; junction bases not matched to a gene: 14. This CDR3 is CAWGRFVGTGDPLHF. As DNA, the CDR3 is TGTGCCTGGGGGCGGTTCGTAGGGACAGGGGATCCCCTCCACTTT. Full variable domain (remainder filled in from reference TRBV30 and TRBJ1-6): SQTIHQWPATLVQPVGSPLSLECTVEGTSNPNLYWYRQAAGRGLQLLFYSVGIGQISSEVPQNLSASRPQDRQFILSSKKLLLSDSGFYLCAWGRFVGTGDPLHFGNGTRLTVT.

The chain carries TRBV18 and TRBJ2-2; 7 bases map to TRBD1. Per germline, CDR1 KGHSH and CDR2 LQKENI. The CDR3 length is 14 residues. V was pared by 3 bases and J by 4 bases, with 2 bases of the junction left unmatched. In DNA form, the CDR3 reads TGTGCCAGCTCACCGCGACAGGGCACCGGGGAGCTGTTTTTT. Its protein is CASSPRQGTGELFF.

Comments on this clone: A much larger clone lies a single base off, so this may be a read error. This rearrangement joins TRBV9 to TRBJ1-3; no clear D. Trimming left V 3 bases short and J 11 bases short, with 18 bases between. The CDR3 contains 14 residues. Per the germline V gene, CDR1 is SGDLS and CDR2 is YYNGEE. The CDR3 region has the DNA TGTGCCAGCAGCGCCTCGGAAAGTCGCGGCGCCATATATTTT. It encodes CASSASESRGAIYF.

Of note for this clone: This sequence is one base from a far larger clone and is likely a read error. The V and J genes are TRBV4-2 and TRBJ2-6; the D is unclear. Trimming left V 0 bases short and J 8 bases short, with 11 bases between. Germline CDR1 and CDR2: LGHNA and YNFKEQ. The CDR3 totals 15 residues. The CDR3 region is CASSQDRLHSNVLTF. The DNA for the CDR3 is TGTGCCAGCAGCCAAGACCGACTCCACTCCAACGTCCTGACTTTC.

Points on this clone: A far larger clone differs by one base, so this is likely a read error. The gene calls are TRBV2 and TRBJ2-7; D unresolved. This CDR3 has 14 amino acids. The V end lost 7 bases, the J end lost 3 bases, and 16 bases lay between the germline ends. Germline CDR1 reads SNHLY; CDR2 reads FYNNEI. The CDR3 sequence: CASMLEPLVYEQYF. As DNA, the CDR3 is TGTGCCAGCATGCTGGAGCCTCTGGTCTACGAGCAGTACTTC.